The 31 T cell receptor beta chains in this list originate from one sample, sequenced in a study of spatial heterogeneity in lung cancer. TCRdb re-derived calls from the 5' RACE reads in MiXCR, one entry per CDR3 protein. The repertoire has over 45,000 distinct CDR3 sequences, around 5.2% of them found once; the top ten carry over 8.5%. Specified time point: sample taken at primary tumor resection. Extraction of whole RNA from tumor, nontumor lung or frozen PBMC preceded unsorted sequencing. The sequences come from PBMCs, collected at surgery. The source is a male donor with early-stage non-small cell lung cancer.

This clonotype was seen ten or more times. V gene TRBV29-1 combines with J gene TRBJ1-4; D ambiguous. Germline CDR1 and CDR2: SQVTM and ANQGSEA. This CDR3 is built from 11 residues. The V and J ends lost 5 bases and 4 bases respectively, with 5 bases between them. CDR3 protein: CSVLVNEKLFF. In DNA, the CDR3 is TGCAGCGTTCTCGTTAATGAAAAACTGTTTTTT.

The V and J genes are TRBV5-1 and TRBJ2-2, with D uncertain. V dropped 0 bases and J dropped 3 bases, with 9 bases sitting between them. CDR1 and CDR2 (germline): SGHRS, YFSETQ. The CDR3 has 15 amino acids. This chain's CDR3 is CASSLGDIDTGELFF. CDR3 DNA sequence: TGCGCCAGCAGCTTGGGTGACATAGACACCGGGGAGCTGTTTTTT. Looking up the rest from reference TRBV5-1 and TRBJ2-2 gives the full variable domain: KAGVTQTPRYLIKTRGQQVTLSCSPISGHRSVSWYQQTPGQGLQFLFEYFSETQRNKGNFPGRFSGRQFSNSRSEMNVSTLELGDSALYLCASSLGDIDTGELFFGEGSRLTVL.

This clonotype was observed many times. V usage is TRBV25-1 and J usage is TRBJ1-1; TRBD1 matches 7 bases. The CDR3 covers 16 residues. The trim removed 4 bases at V and 4 bases at J, leaving 12 bases unmatched. Germline loops: CDR1 MGHDK, CDR2 SYGVNS. CDR3 coding DNA: TGTGCCAGCAGTGGGTCCTTTAGCCAGGGGGGCACTGAAGCTTTCTTT. Translation gives CASSGSFSQGGTEAFF.

This clonotype was counted ten times or more. This chain links TRBV29-1 with TRBJ2-7; D uncertain. Trimming took 4 bases from V and 2 from J, leaving 12 bases between them. The CDR3 has 13 amino acids. CDR1 is SQVTM, CDR2 ANQGSEA, per germline. The CDR3, as DNA: TGCAGCGTTGGGCAGGTCGCAACCTACGAGCAGTACTTC. Its translation is CSVGQVATYEQYF.

This clonotype was detected many times. The CDR3 here is CASSPHRDGANVLTF. CDR3 coding DNA: TGTGCCAGCAGTCCCCACAGGGATGGGGCCAACGTCCTGACTTTC. The J gene is TRBJ2-6, the V gene TRBV6-2 or TRBV6-3, with D perhaps matching TRBD1 (6 bases). The germline gives CDR1 MNHEY, CDR2 SVGEGT. Trimming removed 5 bases at V and 3 bases at J, with 11 bases between. The CDR3 has 15 amino acids.

Ten or more counts support this clonotype. CDR3 DNA sequence: TGCAGTGCTAGACCCCAGGGGACTGGGGCCAACGTCCTGACTTTC. As protein: CSARPQGTGANVLTF. This chain joins TRBV20-1 and TRBJ2-6; TRBD1 might be the D (6 bases). The germline gives CDR1 DFQATT, CDR2 SNEGSKA (reference sequence). The CDR3 runs to 15 residues. V lost 2 bases and J lost 2, with 10 bases in between.

Many counts were recorded for this clonotype. The chain combines TRBV20-1 with TRBJ1-5; no firm D call. The CDR3 is made up of 15 amino acids. V was pared by 2 bases and J by 3 bases, with 14 bases between. The germline CDR1 and CDR2 sequences are DFQATT and SNEGSKA (reference sequence). The CDR3 DNA follows: TGCAGTGCTAGATCGATTCGGCCCTTCAATCAGCCCCAGCATTTT. It yields the protein CSARSIRPFNQPQHF.

This clonotype was picked up many times. The chain links TRBV5-1 to TRBJ2-3; TRBD1 agrees at 8 bases. After removal of 4 bases from V and 4 bases from J, the junction contained 5 bases not matched to a gene. This CDR3 region has 14 residues. The germline gives CDR1 SGHRS, CDR2 YFSETQ. The CDR3 loop is CASSAGQGPDTQYF. The DNA for the CDR3 is TGCGCCAGCAGCGCAGGACAGGGTCCAGATACGCAGTATTTT.

In this sample, this clonotype turned up a few times. The CDR3 bases are TGTGCCAGCAGACCAGGGGATTCCTACAATGAGCAGTTCTTC. Translation gives CASRPGDSYNEQFF. The V call is TRBV12-3 or TRBV12-4, the J call TRBJ2-1, with D possibly matching TRBD1 (6 bases). There are 14 residues in the CDR3. V shed 6 bases and J shed 1 base, with 10 bases lying between them.

This clonotype occurred many times. The chain couples TRBV7-2 to TRBJ1-5; a weak D match, TRBD1 (5 bases). Germline CDR1 SGHTA, CDR2 FQGNSA. The V gene lost 6 bases and the J gene lost 2 bases, with 17 bases spanning the gap. The CDR3 is made up of 16 amino acids. CDR3 loop: CASSGGSGWGNQPQHF. CDR3 coding DNA: TGTGCCAGCAGTGGGGGAAGCGGTTGGGGCAATCAGCCCCAGCATTTT. The entire variable domain, with the rest obtained from reference TRBV7-2 and TRBJ1-5, is as follows: GAGVSQSPSNKVTEKGKDVELRCDPISGHTALYWYRQSLGQGLEFLIYFQGNSAPDKSGLPSDRFSAERTGGSVSTLTIQRTQQEDSAVYLCASSGGSGWGNQPQHFGDGTRLSIL.

The table lists this clonotype with many counts. The chain carries TRBV2 and TRBJ2-2; 8 nucleotides match TRBD1. The CDR3 is made up of 13 amino acids. Germline V gene sequence: CDR1 SNHLY, CDR2 FYNNEI. Losses at the gene ends were 6 bases for V and 6 bases for J; bases not matched to a gene: 3. The CDR3 reads CASRRQGSGELFF. CDR3 DNA: TGTGCCAGCAGACGACAGGGGTCCGGGGAGCTGTTTTTT. Filled out from reference TRBV2 and TRBJ2-2, the complete variable domain reads EPEVTQTPSHQVTQMGQEVILRCVPISNHLYFYWYRQILGQKVEFLVSFYNNEISEKSEIFDDQFSVERPDGSNFTLKIRSTKLEDSAMYFCASRRQGSGELFFGEGSRLTVL.

This clonotype has ten or more counts. V usage is TRBV5-6 and J usage is TRBJ2-2; 7 nucleotides align to TRBD2. CDR1 and CDR2 from the germline V gene are SGHDT and YYEEEE. The CDR3 sequence is 15 residues long. Trimming cost V 4 bases and J 9 bases; bases outside gene matches: 12. CDR3 sequence (DNA): TGTGCCAGCAGCGCCCGACGGCGGGAGTGGAGGGAGCTGTTTTTT. Encoded protein: CASSARRREWRELFF.

In its sample, this clonotype was seen many times. The chain has TRBV9 and TRBJ2-2, with 9 bases matching TRBD2. With V trimmed by 4 bases and J by 4 bases, 5 bases remained unmatched. This CDR3 is 15 amino acids long. Germline lookup yields CDR1 SGDLS and CDR2 YYNGEE. The CDR3 region has the DNA TGTGCCAGCAGCTTAGCGGGAGACGGCACCGGGGAGCTGTTTTTT. Its protein product is CASSLAGDGTGELFF. Supplemented by reference TRBV9 and TRBJ2-2, the full variable domain reads DSGVTQTPKHLITATGQRVTLRCSPRSGDLSVYWYQQSLDQGLQFLIQYYNGEERAKGNILERFSAQQFPDLHSELNLSSLELGDSALYFCASSLAGDGTGELFFGEGSRLTVL.

This clonotype is deemed medium-sized. The CDR3 nucleotides are TGCGCCAGCAGCCAAGATCGACAGGACGGGGAGCTGTTTTTT. It specifies CASSQDRQDGELFF. The V gene is TRBV4-3, the J gene TRBJ2-2; a weak D match, TRBD1 (6 bases). In germline, CDR1 is LGHNA, CDR2 YSLEER. The V end was cut by 0 bases, the J end by 7 bases, with 9 bases between. This CDR3 is 14 amino acids long.

This clonotype has at least ten counts. This rearrangement joins TRBV4-3 to TRBJ2-1; D is tentatively TRBD1 or TRBD2 (5 bases each). CDR3 length equals 14 residues. Deletions cut 1 base from V and 5 bases from J, with 9 bases between. The germline V gene encodes CDR1 LGHNA and CDR2 YSLEER. CDR3 loop: CASSQVGVNNEQFF. The DNA for the CDR3 is TGCGCCAGCAGCCAAGTGGGGGTTAACAATGAGCAGTTCTTC.

V and J are TRBV11-2 and TRBJ2-1; D is ambiguous. CDR1 and CDR2 (germline): SGHAT, FQNNGV. Trimming took 2 bases from V and 5 from J, leaving 13 bases between them. CDR3 length equals 15 residues. CDR3 coding DNA: TGTGCCAGCAGCTTAATATCGATGGGCAACAATGAGCAGTTCTTC. Protein product: CASSLISMGNNEQFF.

This clonotype was detected ten times or more. This chain connects TRBV4-1 to TRBJ2-2, with D possibly matching TRBD2 (6 bases). The germline V gene encodes CDR1 MGHRA and CDR2 YSYEKL. The length of the CDR3 is 15 residues. V shed 0 bases and J shed 8 bases, with 13 bases lying between them. The DNA of the CDR3 is TGCGCCAGCAGCCAAGACAGTACTAGCTGGGGGGAGCTGTTTTTT. It translates to CASSQDSTSWGELFF.

In DNA form, the CDR3 reads TGCAGCGTAGTTTCTCCGGGACAGGGGTCCTACGAGCAGTACTTC. Encoded protein: CSVVSPGQGSYEQYF. The V gene is TRBV29-1, the J gene TRBJ2-7; 10 nucleotides align to TRBD1. Germline V gives CDR1 SQVTM, CDR2 ANQGSEA. The CDR3 is 15 amino acids. V trimming: 6 bases; J trimming: 1 base; junction bases outside the gene matches: 9.

This chain uses TRBV11-2 with TRBJ1-3; D not certain. This CDR3 comprises 14 residues. Germline CDR1 reads SGHAT; CDR2 reads FQNNGV. Deletions cut 5 bases from V and 0 bases from J, with 8 bases between. The CDR3, as DNA: TGTGCCAGCAGCATTCACTACTCTGGAAACACCATATATTTT. Translation gives CASSIHYSGNTIYF. The entire variable domain, with the rest obtained from reference TRBV11-2 and TRBJ1-3, is as follows: EAGVAQSPRYKIIEKRQSVAFWCNPISGHATLYWYQQILGQGPKLLIQFQNNGVVDDSQLPKDRFSAERLKGVDSTLKIQPAKLEDSAVYLCASSIHYSGNTIYFGEGSWLTVV.

This clonotype was recorded at least ten times. The CDR3 region has the DNA TGTGCCAGCAGCTTAGGCGGGACAGGGGTCTACGAGCAGTACTTC. It specifies CASSLGGTGVYEQYF. The chain employs TRBV7-9 and TRBJ2-7, with 10 bases that match TRBD1. Germline V gene data show CDR1 as SEHNR and CDR2 as FQNEAQ (reference sequence). This CDR3 contains 15 residues. After removal of 1 base from V and 3 bases from J, the junction contained 3 bases not matched to a gene.

In its sample, this clonotype was seen many times. The chain links TRBV20-1 to TRBJ2-1; TRBD2 aligns across 14 bases. Trimming took 1 base from V and 7 from J; bases not matched to a gene: 6. CDR1 is DFQATT and CDR2 is SNEGSKA in the germline V gene (reference sequence). This CDR3 region has 16 residues. CDR3 amino acids: CSARGGLAGDMNEQFF. The DNA for the CDR3 is TGCAGTGCTAGAGGGGGACTAGCGGGAGATATGAATGAGCAGTTCTTC.

This clonotype was detected ten times or more. The chain has TRBV6-5 and TRBJ2-6; 10 nucleotides align to TRBD1. V lost 0 bases and J lost 0; bases outside the gene matches: 11. CDR3 size: 21 residues. Germline-derived CDR1 and CDR2 are MNHEY and SVGAGI. The DNA for the CDR3 is TGTGCCAGCAGTTACTCCGCTGCTGGGACAGGGGTCCTCTCTGGGGCCAACGTCCTGACTTTC. Its protein product is CASSYSAAGTGVLSGANVLTF.

The table lists this clonotype with many counts. This chain uses TRBV9 with TRBJ2-5; the D is unclear. Germline CDR1 SGDLS, CDR2 YYNGEE. The V and J ends lost 0 bases and 4 bases respectively, with 4 bases between them. This CDR3 has 12 residues. The CDR3 loop is CASSVGGETQYF. The CDR3 nucleotides read TGTGCCAGCAGCGTAGGCGGAGAGACCCAGTACTTC.

This clonotype was recorded many times. V and J are TRBV20-1 and TRBJ2-3; tentatively, D is TRBD2 (5 bases). The CDR3 runs to 15 residues. V was trimmed by 6 bases and J by 2 bases, leaving 18 bases between them. The germline CDR1 and CDR2 sequences are DFQATT and SNEGSKA (reference sequence). The CDR3 coding sequence is TGCAGTGCCATCCCGACTACCACCTACACAGATACGCAGTATTTT. Protein product: CSAIPTTTYTDTQYF.

This clonotype was detected ten times or more. This chain links TRBV20-1 with TRBJ2-5; D is possibly TRBD1 (7 bases). Germline V gene data show CDR1 as DFQATT and CDR2 as SNEGSKA (reference sequence). The V and J ends lost 0 bases and 0 bases respectively, with 17 bases between them. The CDR3 covers 17 residues. The CDR3 nucleotides are TGCAGTGCTAGAGATAAGAGGACAGGAGGGGACCAAGAGACCCAGTACTTC. This sequence encodes CSARDKRTGGDQETQYF.

The chain employs TRBV15 and TRBJ2-1; D is tentatively TRBD1 or TRBD2 (5 bases each). Trimming removed 0 bases at V and 15 bases at J, with 15 bases between. CDR1 is LNHNV and CDR2 is YYDKDF in the germline V gene (reference sequence). CDR3 length equals 13 residues. This CDR3 reads CATSRDSPGAPFF. In DNA form, the CDR3 reads TGTGCCACCAGCAGAGATTCCCCCGGGGCCCCGTTCTTC.

This clonotype has ten or more counts. The J gene is TRBJ2-2, the V gene TRBV28, with D perhaps TRBD2 (5 bases). V lost 8 bases to trimming and J lost 2 bases, with 12 bases between them. Germline assignment: CDR1 MDHEN and CDR2 SYDVKM. The CDR3 sequence is 14 residues long. This CDR3 reads CASGPTGNTGELFF. The DNA of the CDR3 is TGTGCCAGCGGCCCGACGGGAAACACCGGGGAGCTGTTTTTT.

This clonotype was picked up a small number of times. A much larger clone sits a single nucleotide away, making a read error possible. This chain uses TRBV27 with TRBJ2-6; 11 bases fit TRBD2. This CDR3 comprises 19 residues. From germline, CDR1 is MNHEY and CDR2 SMNVEV (reference sequence). Trimming at V came to 1 base and at J to 3 bases, leaving 8 bases not matched to a gene. CDR3 sequence: CASSLWAGTSGFGANVLTF. The CDR3, as DNA: TGTGCCAGCAGTTTATGGGCAGGGACTAGCGGTTTTGGGGCCAACGTCCTGACTTTC.

This clonotype was counted many times. This rearrangement joins TRBV7-2 to TRBJ2-3, with no clear D. CDR3 length equals 15 residues. Germline loops: CDR1 SGHTA, CDR2 FQGNSA. Trimming removed 1 base at V and 0 bases at J, with 8 bases between. The CDR3 spells CASSLGPFSTDTQYF. The CDR3 nucleotides are TGTGCCAGCAGCTTAGGGCCATTTAGCACAGATACGCAGTATTTT.

This clonotype was seen repeatedly, ten times or more. V is TRBV20-1 and J is TRBJ2-3; no definite D call. In germline, CDR1 is DFQATT, CDR2 SNEGSKA (reference sequence). Trimming removed 3 bases at V and 3 bases at J, with 7 bases between. The CDR3 has 12 residues. CDR3 residues: CSARDGTDTQYF. In DNA form, the CDR3 reads TGCAGTGCTAGGGATGGGACAGATACGCAGTATTTT.

This clonotype was detected ten times or more. CDR3 sequence reads: CASSPPGELVEAFF. DNA for the CDR3: TGTGCCAGCAGTCCGCCCGGCGAGTTGGTAGAAGCTTTCTTT. The chain recombines TRBV25-1 with TRBJ1-1, with no clear D. The CDR3 totals 14 residues. Germline V gene lookup returns CDR1 MGHDK and CDR2 SYGVNS. The V gene lost 5 bases and the J gene lost 8 bases, with 18 bases spanning the gap.